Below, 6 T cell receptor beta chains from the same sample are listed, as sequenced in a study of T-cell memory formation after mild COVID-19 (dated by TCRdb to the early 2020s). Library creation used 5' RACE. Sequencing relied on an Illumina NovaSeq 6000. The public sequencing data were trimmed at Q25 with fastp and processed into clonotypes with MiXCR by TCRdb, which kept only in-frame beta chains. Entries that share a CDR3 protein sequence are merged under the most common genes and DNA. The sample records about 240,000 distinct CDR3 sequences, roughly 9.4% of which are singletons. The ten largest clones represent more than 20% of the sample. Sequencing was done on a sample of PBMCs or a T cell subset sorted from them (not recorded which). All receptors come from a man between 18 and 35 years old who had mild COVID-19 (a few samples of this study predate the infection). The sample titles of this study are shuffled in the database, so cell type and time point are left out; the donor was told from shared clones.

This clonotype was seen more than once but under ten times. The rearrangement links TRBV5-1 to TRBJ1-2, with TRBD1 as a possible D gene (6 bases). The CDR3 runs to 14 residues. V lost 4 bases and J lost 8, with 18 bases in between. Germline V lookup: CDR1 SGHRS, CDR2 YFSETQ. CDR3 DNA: TGCGCCAGCAGCCCAGTGGGGGGCGGCGAAGGCTACACCTTC. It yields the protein CASSPVGGGEGYTF.

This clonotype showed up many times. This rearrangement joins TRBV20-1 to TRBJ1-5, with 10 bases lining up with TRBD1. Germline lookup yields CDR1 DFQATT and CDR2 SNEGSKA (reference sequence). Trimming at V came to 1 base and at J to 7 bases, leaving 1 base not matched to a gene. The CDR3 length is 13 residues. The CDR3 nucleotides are TGCAGTGCTAGAGGACAGGGGGCCCAGCCCCAGCATTTT. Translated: CSARGQGAQPQHF.

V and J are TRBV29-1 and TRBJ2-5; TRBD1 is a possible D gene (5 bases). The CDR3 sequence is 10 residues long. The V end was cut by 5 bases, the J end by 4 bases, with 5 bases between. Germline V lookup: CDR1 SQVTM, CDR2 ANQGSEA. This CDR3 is CSVQGETQYF. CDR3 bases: TGCAGCGTTCAGGGAGAGACCCAGTACTTC.

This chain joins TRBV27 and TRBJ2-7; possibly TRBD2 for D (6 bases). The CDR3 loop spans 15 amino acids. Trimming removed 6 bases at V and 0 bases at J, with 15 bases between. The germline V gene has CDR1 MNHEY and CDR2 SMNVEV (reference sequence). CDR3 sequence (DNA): TGTGCCAGCAGCCGGGGACTCCTAAGCTCCTACGAGCAGTACTTC. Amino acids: CASSRGLLSSYEQYF.

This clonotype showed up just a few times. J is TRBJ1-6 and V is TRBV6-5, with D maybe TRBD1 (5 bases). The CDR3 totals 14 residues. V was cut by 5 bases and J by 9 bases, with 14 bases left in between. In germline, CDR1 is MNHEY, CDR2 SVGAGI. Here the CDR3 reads CASSLDGTGSPLHF. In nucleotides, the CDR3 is TGTGCCAGCAGTCTGGACGGGACGGGTTCACCCCTCCACTTT.

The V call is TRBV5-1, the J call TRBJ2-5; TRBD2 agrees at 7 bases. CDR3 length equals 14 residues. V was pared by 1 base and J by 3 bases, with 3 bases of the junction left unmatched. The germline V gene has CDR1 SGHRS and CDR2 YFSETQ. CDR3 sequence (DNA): TGCGCCAGCAGCTTGATGGCGGGGGAAGAGACCCAGTACTTC. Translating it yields CASSLMAGEETQYF.